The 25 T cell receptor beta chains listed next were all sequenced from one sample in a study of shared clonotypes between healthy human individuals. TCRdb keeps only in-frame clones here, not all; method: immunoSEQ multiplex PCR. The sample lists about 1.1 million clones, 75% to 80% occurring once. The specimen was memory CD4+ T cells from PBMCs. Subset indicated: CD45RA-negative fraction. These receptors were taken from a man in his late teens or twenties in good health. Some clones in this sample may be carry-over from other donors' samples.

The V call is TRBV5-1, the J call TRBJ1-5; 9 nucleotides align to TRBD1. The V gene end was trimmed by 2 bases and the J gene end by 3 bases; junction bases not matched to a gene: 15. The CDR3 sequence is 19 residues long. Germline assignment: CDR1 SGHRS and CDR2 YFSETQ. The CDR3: CASSFRDRDGERNNQPQHF. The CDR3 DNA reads TGCGCCAGCAGCTTCCGGGACAGGGACGGGGAAAGGAACAATCAGCCCCAGCATTTT.

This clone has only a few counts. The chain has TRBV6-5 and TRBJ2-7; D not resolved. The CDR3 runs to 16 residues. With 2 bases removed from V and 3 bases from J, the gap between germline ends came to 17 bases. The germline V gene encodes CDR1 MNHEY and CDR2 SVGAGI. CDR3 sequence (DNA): TGTGCCAGCAGTTACCGCCCTCCCGGGCCCCACTACGAGCAGTACTTC. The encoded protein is CASSYRPPGPHYEQYF.

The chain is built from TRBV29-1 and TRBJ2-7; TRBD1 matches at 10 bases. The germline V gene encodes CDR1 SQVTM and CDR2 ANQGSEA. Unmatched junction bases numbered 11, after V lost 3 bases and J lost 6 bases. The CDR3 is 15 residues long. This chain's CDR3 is CSVERDRGGSGEQYF. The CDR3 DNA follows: TGCAGCGTTGAGCGGGACAGGGGAGGTAGCGGCGAGCAGTACTTC.

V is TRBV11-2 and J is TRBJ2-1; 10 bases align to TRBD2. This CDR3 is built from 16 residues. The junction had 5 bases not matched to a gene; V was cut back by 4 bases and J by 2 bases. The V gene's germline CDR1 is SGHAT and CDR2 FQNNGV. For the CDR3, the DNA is TGTGCCAGCAGCTCCCAACTAGCGGGAACCTACAATGAGCAGTTCTTC. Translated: CASSSQLAGTYNEQFF.

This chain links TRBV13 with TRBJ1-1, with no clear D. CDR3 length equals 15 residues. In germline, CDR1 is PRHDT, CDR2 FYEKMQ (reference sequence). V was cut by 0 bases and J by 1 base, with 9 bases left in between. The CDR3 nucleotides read TGTGCCAGCAGCTTAGGCCGACAAGGGAACACTGAAGCTTTCTTT. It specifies CASSLGRQGNTEAFF.

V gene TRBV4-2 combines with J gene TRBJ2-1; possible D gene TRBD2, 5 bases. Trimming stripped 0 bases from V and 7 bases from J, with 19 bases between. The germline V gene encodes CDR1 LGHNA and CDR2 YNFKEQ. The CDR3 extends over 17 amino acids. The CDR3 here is CASSQDSAEGDGNEQFF. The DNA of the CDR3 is TGTGCCAGCAGCCAAGATAGTGCCGAGGGAGATGGAAATGAGCAGTTCTTC.

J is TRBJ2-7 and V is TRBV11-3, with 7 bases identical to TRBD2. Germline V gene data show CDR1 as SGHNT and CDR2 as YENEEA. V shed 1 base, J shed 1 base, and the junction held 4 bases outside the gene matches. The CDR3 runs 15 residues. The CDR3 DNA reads TGTGCCAGCAGCTTAGGGGCTAGCGGATCCTACGAGCAGTACTTC. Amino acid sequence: CASSLGASGSYEQYF.

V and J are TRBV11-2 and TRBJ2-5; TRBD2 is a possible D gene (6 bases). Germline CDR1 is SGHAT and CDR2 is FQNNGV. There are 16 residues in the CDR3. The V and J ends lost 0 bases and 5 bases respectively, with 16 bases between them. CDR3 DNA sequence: TGTGCCAGCAGCTTAGATCGGCGGAGGGGACCGGAGACCCAGTACTTC. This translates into CASSLDRRRGPETQYF.

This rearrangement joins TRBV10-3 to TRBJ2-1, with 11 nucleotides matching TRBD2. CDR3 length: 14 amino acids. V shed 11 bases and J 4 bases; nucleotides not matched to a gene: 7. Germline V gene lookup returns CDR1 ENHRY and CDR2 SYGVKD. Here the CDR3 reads CAFSRTSGYNEQFF. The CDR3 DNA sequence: TGTGCCTTTAGTAGGACTAGCGGGTACAATGAGCAGTTCTTC.

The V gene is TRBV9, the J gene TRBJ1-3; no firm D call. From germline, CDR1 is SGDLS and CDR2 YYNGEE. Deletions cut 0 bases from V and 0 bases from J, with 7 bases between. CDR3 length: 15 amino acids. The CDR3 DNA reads TGTGCCAGCAGCGTAGCAGGCTTCTCTGGAAACACCATATATTTT. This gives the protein CASSVAGFSGNTIYF.

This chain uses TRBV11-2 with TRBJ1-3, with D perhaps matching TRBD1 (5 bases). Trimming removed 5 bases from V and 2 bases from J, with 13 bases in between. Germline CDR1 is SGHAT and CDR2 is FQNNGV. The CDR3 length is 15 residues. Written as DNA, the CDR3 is TGTGCCAGCAGCCATACGGCGGGGGCTGGAAACACCATATATTTT. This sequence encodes CASSHTAGAGNTIYF. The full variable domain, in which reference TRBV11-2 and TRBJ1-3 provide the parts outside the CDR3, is EAGVAQSPRYKIIEKRQSVAFWCNPISGHATLYWYQQILGQGPKLLIQFQNNGVVDDSQLPKDRFSAERLKGVDSTLKIQPAKLEDSAVYLCASSHTAGAGNTIYFGEGSWLTVV.

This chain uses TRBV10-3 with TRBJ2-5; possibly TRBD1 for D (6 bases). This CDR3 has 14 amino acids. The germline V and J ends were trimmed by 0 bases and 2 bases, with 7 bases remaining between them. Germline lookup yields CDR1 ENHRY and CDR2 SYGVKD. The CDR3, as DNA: TGTGCCATCAGTGAGTCGAGGGGGCAAGAGACCCAGTACTTC. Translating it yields CAISESRGQETQYF.

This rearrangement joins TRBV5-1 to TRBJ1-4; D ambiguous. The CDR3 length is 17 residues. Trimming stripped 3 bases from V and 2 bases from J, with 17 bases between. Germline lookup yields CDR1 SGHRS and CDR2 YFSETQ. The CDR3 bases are TGCGCCAGCAGCTCTGGTAACACAGCTTCGACTAATGAAAAACTGTTTTTT. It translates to CASSSGNTASTNEKLFF.

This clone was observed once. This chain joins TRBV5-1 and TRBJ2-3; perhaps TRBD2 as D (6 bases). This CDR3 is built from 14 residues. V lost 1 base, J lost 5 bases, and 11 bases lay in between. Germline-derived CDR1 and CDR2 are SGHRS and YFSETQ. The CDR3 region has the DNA TGCGCCAGCAGCTTGTCTAGCGTGAAAGATACGCAGTATTTT. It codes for CASSLSSVKDTQYF. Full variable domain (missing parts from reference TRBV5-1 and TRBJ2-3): KAGVTQTPRYLIKTRGQQVTLSCSPISGHRSVSWYQQTPGQGLQFLFEYFSETQRNKGNFPGRFSGRQFSNSRSEMNVSTLELGDSALYLCASSLSSVKDTQYFGPGTRLTVL.

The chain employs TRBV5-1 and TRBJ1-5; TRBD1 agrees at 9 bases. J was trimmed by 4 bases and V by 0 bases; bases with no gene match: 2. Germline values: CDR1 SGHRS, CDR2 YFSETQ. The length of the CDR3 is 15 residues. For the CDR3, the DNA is TGCGCCAGCAGCTTGGAGGGGACAGGGAATCAGCCCCAGCATTTT. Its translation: CASSLEGTGNQPQHF. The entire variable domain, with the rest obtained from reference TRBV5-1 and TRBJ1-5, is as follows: KAGVTQTPRYLIKTRGQQVTLSCSPISGHRSVSWYQQTPGQGLQFLFEYFSETQRNKGNFPGRFSGRQFSNSRSEMNVSTLELGDSALYLCASSLEGTGNQPQHFGDGTRLSIL.

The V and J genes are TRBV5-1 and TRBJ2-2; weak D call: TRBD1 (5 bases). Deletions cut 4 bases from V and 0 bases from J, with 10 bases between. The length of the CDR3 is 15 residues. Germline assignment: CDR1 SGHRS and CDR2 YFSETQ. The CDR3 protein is CASSPRQTNTGELFF. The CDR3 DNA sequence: TGCGCCAGCAGCCCTCGACAGACGAACACCGGGGAGCTGTTTTTT. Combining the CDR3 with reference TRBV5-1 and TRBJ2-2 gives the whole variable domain KAGVTQTPRYLIKTRGQQVTLSCSPISGHRSVSWYQQTPGQGLQFLFEYFSETQRNKGNFPGRFSGRQFSNSRSEMNVSTLELGDSALYLCASSPRQTNTGELFFGEGSRLTVL.

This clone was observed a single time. This CDR3 reads CASSLDSGEQYF. The DNA of the CDR3 is TGTGCCAGCAGTTTGGATTCGGGCGAGCAGTACTTC. V gene TRBV28 combines with J gene TRBJ2-7, with D hard to call. Trimming shortened V by 3 bases and J by 6 bases, and 9 bases separated the two germline ends. The CDR3 contains 12 residues. Germline assignment: CDR1 MDHEN and CDR2 SYDVKM.

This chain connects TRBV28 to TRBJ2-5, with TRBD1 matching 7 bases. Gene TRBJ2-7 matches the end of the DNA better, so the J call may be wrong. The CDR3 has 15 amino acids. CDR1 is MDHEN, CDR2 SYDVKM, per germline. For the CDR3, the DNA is TGTGCCAGCAGTCGCCGGGACAGACTCTCCTACGAGCAGTACTTC. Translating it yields CASSRRDRLSYEQYF.

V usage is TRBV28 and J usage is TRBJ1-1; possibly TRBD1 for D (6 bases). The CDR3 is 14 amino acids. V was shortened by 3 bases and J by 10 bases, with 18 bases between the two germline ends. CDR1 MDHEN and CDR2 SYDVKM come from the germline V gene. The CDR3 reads CASSLRQAVATAFF. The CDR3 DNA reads TGTGCCAGCAGTTTGAGACAGGCGGTGGCTACAGCTTTCTTT.

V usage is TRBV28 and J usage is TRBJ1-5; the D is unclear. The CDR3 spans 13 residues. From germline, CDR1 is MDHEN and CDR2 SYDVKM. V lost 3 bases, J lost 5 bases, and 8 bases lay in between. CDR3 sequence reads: CASSFSQDQPQHF. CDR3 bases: TGTGCCAGCAGTTTCTCCCAGGATCAGCCCCAGCATTTT.

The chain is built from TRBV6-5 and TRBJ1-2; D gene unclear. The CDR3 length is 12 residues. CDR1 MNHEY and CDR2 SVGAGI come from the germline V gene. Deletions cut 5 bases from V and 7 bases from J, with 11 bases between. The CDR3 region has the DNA TGTGCCAGCAGTCCCCGGACCGGTGGCTACACCTTC. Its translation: CASSPRTGGYTF.

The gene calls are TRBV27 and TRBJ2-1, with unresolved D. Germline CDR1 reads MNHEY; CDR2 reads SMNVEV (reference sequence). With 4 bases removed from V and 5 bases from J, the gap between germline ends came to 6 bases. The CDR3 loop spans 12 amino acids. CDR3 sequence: CASSSVDNEQFF. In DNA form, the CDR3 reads TGTGCCAGCAGTTCCGTAGACAATGAGCAGTTCTTC.

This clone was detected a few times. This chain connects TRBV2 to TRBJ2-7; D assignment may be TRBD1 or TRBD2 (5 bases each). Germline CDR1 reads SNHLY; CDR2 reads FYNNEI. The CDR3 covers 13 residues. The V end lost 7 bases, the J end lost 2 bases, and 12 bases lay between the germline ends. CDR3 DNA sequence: TGTGCCAGCAATCCGCTGGGGGCCTACGAGCAGTACTTC. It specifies CASNPLGAYEQYF.

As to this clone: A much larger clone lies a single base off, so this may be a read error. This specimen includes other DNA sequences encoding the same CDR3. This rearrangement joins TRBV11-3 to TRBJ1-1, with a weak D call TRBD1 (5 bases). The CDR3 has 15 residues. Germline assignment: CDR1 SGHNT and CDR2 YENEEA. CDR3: CASSSGQGANTEAFF. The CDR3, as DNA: TGTGCCAGCAGCTCAGGCCAGGGAGCGAACACGGAAGCTTTCTTT.

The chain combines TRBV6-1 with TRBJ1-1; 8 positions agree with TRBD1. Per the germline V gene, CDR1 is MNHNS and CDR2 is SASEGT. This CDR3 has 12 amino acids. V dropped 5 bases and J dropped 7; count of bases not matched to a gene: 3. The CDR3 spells CASSSTGGEAFF. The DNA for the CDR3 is TGTGCCAGCAGTTCTACAGGGGGTGAAGCTTTCTTT.